Listed below are T cell receptor beta chains from one sample, sequenced in a study of CD8 T cells in ankylosing spondylitis. TCRdb analysed the 5' RACE reads with MiXCR anew, one entry per CDR3 protein. The sample yields about 340,000 distinct CDR3 sequences, approximately 15% seen once. Input material: blood, either unsorted or a sorted T cell fraction (not recorded which). The receptors were sampled from a male donor with ankylosing spondylitis or in good health (not recorded which). Each CDR3 is given with its conserved first and last residue. The D gene is left open where the match is weak. The size field is filled for only some rows; it gives once, few, many or a size class.

few	15	TRBV5-1	TRBJ1-1	TRBD1	CASSRGGGPNTEAFF	TGCGCCAGCAGCCGGGGAGGGGGCCCTAACACTGAAGCTTTCTTT
.	15	TRBV29-1	TRBJ2-7	.	CSVASGGKGTYEQYF	TGCAGCGTTGCTTCCGGTGGAAAGGGAACCTACGAGCAGTACTTC
many	16	TRBV3-1	TRBJ2-3	TRBD2	CASSQDLASGGDTQYF	TGTGCCAGCAGCCAAGATTTGGCTAGCGGGGGAGATACGCAGTATTTT
.	14	TRBV30	TRBJ2-3	TRBD1	CAWRGTVSTDTQYF	TGTGCCTGGAGAGGGACAGTTAGCACAGATACGCAGTATTTT
.	15	TRBV19	TRBJ2-2	.	CASSKAAANTGELFF	TGTGCCAGTAGTAAGGCAGCCGCGAACACCGGGGAGCTGTTTTTT
few	16	TRBV12-3/TRBV12-4	TRBJ2-3	TRBD2	CASSYGTSFTPDTQYF	TGTGCCAGCAGTTACGGGACTAGCTTCACCCCAGATACGCAGTATTTT
few	17	TRBV11-2	TRBJ2-3	.	CASSPSPGTSLTDTQYF	TGTGCCAGCAGCCCATCTCCCGGGACCTCCCTCACAGATACGCAGTATTTT
few	13	TRBV6-1	TRBJ2-5	.	CASSSQGLETQYF	TGTGCCAGCAGCTCTCAGGGACTGGAGACCCAGTACTTC
.	13	TRBV18	TRBJ2-7	.	CASSPDSVSRMYF	TGTGCCAGCTCACCAGACTCCGTCAGCCGGATGTACTTC
.	14	TRBV20-1	TRBJ2-1	TRBD2	CSAFLAGLYNEQFF	TGCAGTGCTTTCCTAGCGGGCCTTTACAATGAGCAGTTCTTC
many	14	TRBV5-1	TRBJ1-2	.	CASSWESDHYGYTF	TGCGCCAGCAGCTGGGAAAGCGACCACTATGGCTACACCTTC
few	12	TRBV7-9	TRBJ1-2	.	CAKTQDGYGYTF	TGTGCCAAGACCCAGGATGGCTATGGCTACACCTTC
few	11	TRBV5-1	TRBJ2-7	.	CASSYNREQYF	TGCGCCAGCAGCTACAATCGGGAGCAGTACTTC
.	12	TRBV30	TRBJ2-2	.	CAWNQVTGELFF	TGTGCCTGGAACCAAGTCACCGGGGAGCTGTTTTTT
.	13	TRBV5-1	TRBJ1-2	.	CASSLEVGYGYTF	TGCGCCAGCAGCTTGGAGGTGGGTTATGGCTACACCTTC
.	11	TRBV29-1	TRBJ1-1	.	CSVDHHTEAFF	TGCAGCGTTGATCATCACACTGAAGCTTTCTTT
many	16	TRBV27	TRBJ2-2	TRBD2	CASSVGLAGHTGELFF	TGTGCCAGCAGCGTAGGACTAGCGGGACACACCGGGGAGCTGTTTTTT
.	13	TRBV12-3/TRBV12-4	TRBJ2-3	.	CASSLQGRSTQYF	TGTGCCAGCAGCCTACAGGGTAGGAGTACGCAGTATTTT
few	17	TRBV20-1	TRBJ2-3	TRBD2	CSARDLAGGRARDTQYF	TGCAGTGCTAGAGATCTTGCGGGGGGGCGAGCGCGAGATACGCAGTATTTT
few	16	TRBV6-5	TRBJ1-1	.	CASSYSPTGMNTEAFF	TGTGCCAGCAGTTACTCGCCCACAGGGATGAACACTGAAGCTTTCTTT
.	16	TRBV10-3	TRBJ2-7	TRBD2	CAISHAGAGGPYEQYF	TGTGCCATCAGTCACGCCGGGGCGGGAGGGCCGTACGAGCAGTACTTC
.	15	TRBV5-1	TRBJ2-7	.	CASSLGAGRAYEQYF	TGCGCCAGCAGCTTGGGGGCTGGGCGTGCCTACGAGCAGTACTTC
.	13	TRBV11-2	TRBJ1-3	.	CASSPFSGNTIYF	TGTGCCAGCAGCCCCTTCTCTGGAAACACCATATATTTT
.	15	TRBV11-3	TRBJ2-5	TRBD2	CASSSREGGQETQYF	TGTGCCAGCAGCTCCAGGGAGGGAGGCCAAGAGACCCAGTACTTC
.	15	TRBV4-1	TRBJ1-6	.	CASSQGEQHNSPLHF	TGCGCCAGCAGCCAAGGAGAACAGCATAATTCACCCCTCCACTTT
few	17	TRBV7-2	TRBJ2-1	.	CASSLAGKASSYNEQFF	TGTGCCAGCAGCTTAGCCGGCAAGGCGAGCTCCTACAATGAGCAGTTCTTC
many	13	TRBV25-1	TRBJ2-6	.	CASRGAGANVLTF	TGTGCCAGTCGAGGTGCTGGGGCCAACGTCCTGACTTTC
.	14	TRBV6-5	TRBJ1-6	.	CASSYQGSNSPLHF	TGTGCCAGCAGTTATCAGGGTAGTAATTCACCCCTCCACTTT
.	14	TRBV20-1	TRBJ2-1	TRBD2	CSARGREWHNEQFF	TGCAGTGCCCGAGGGCGGGAGTGGCACAATGAGCAGTTCTTC
.	15	TRBV16	TRBJ2-3	.	CASSQFGGGGDTQYF	TGTGCCAGCAGCCAATTCGGGGGCGGAGGAGATACGCAGTATTTT
.	14	TRBV15	TRBJ2-2	.	CATSPRQADGELFF	TGTGCCACCAGCCCGCGACAAGCAGACGGGGAGCTGTTTTTT
.	13	TRBV20-1	TRBJ2-5	.	CSATWDTQETQYF	TGCAGTGCTACTTGGGACACCCAAGAGACCCAGTACTTC
many	15	TRBV11-1	TRBJ1-1	TRBD1	CASSSEGQQNTEAFF	TGTGCCAGCAGCTCCGAGGGACAGCAGAACACTGAAGCTTTCTTT
many	17	TRBV5-1	TRBJ2-5	.	CASSSQPTGLGEETQYF	TGCGCCAGCAGCTCGCAACCGACCGGGCTGGGGGAAGAGACCCAGTACTTC
.	15	TRBV18	TRBJ2-3	.	CASSPVGDSTDTQYF	TGTGCCAGCTCACCAGTCGGTGACAGCACAGATACGCAGTATTTT
.	16	TRBV6-1	TRBJ2-7	TRBD1	CASSATPGQGAIEQYF	TGTGCCAGCAGTGCGACACCGGGACAGGGGGCTATTGAGCAGTACTTC
.	14	TRBV4-2	TRBJ1-2	.	CAISPGRPASGYTF	TGTGCCATCAGCCCCGGGCGTCCAGCCTCTGGCTACACCTTC
.	12	TRBV6-5	TRBJ2-3	.	CASSQGRTKQYF	TGTGCCAGCAGCCAAGGACGGACGAAGCAGTATTTT
.	14	TRBV3-1	TRBJ2-7	TRBD1	CASSQEGGLNEQYF	TGTGCCAGCAGCCAAGAAGGGGGCCTCAACGAGCAGTACTTC
.	15	TRBV5-1	TRBJ2-1	.	CASSPDWDSYNEQFF	TGCGCCAGCAGTCCTGACTGGGACTCTTACAATGAGCAGTTCTTC
many	10	TRBV29-1	TRBJ1-1	.	CSVLQGVAFF	TGCAGCGTTCTCCAGGGAGTAGCTTTCTTT
.	14	TRBV2	TRBJ2-5	.	CASSEASQRETQYF	TGTGCCAGCAGTGAAGCATCGCAAAGGGAGACCCAGTACTTC
.	13	TRBV19	TRBJ2-3	.	CASRTSSTDTQYF	TGTGCCAGTAGGACTTCTAGCACAGATACGCAGTATTTT
.	13	TRBV7-8	TRBJ2-3	.	CASSPGPSGTQYF	TGTGCCAGCAGCCCCGGGCCGAGCGGTACGCAGTATTTT
few	16	TRBV12-3/TRBV12-4	TRBJ2-5	TRBD1	CASSTSPGQGKETQYF	TGTGCCAGCAGTACTTCTCCGGGACAGGGGAAAGAGACCCAGTACTTC
few	13	TRBV24-1	TRBJ2-1	.	CATSDTGHNEQFF	TGTGCCACCAGTGACACCGGCCACAATGAGCAGTTCTTC
few	15	TRBV12-3/TRBV12-4	TRBJ2-3	.	CASTWGRAPTDTQYF	TGTGCCAGCACTTGGGGTCGGGCCCCCACAGATACGCAGTATTTT
many	13	TRBV25-1	TRBJ1-1	.	CASSRQENTEAFF	TGTGCCAGCAGTAGACAGGAGAACACTGAAGCTTTCTTT
few	14	TRBV7-2	TRBJ1-5	.	CASSFTASNQPQHF	TGTGCCAGCAGCTTTACAGCTAGCAATCAGCCCCAGCATTTT
many	20	TRBV10-3	TRBJ2-1	TRBD2	CAISDSGLAGGGVHYNEQFF	TGTGCCATCAGTGACTCCGGACTAGCGGGAGGGGGGGTCCATTACAATGAGCAGTTCTTC
.	15	TRBV2	TRBJ2-1	TRBD1	CASSPQGAGYNEQFF	TGTGCCAGCAGTCCACAGGGGGCGGGGTACAATGAGCAGTTCTTC
.	17	TRBV14	TRBJ2-3	TRBD2	CASSPLTSGSLTDTQYF	TGTGCCAGCAGCCCACTGACTAGCGGGAGCCTCACAGATACGCAGTATTTT
.	16	TRBV3-1	TRBJ2-4	.	CASSQSDLLAKNIQYF	TGTGCCAGCAGCCAAAGTGACCTGCTAGCCAAAAACATTCAGTACTTC
few	18	TRBV4-2	TRBJ2-6	.	CASSQDMTASSGANVLTF	TGTGCCAGCAGCCAAGATATGACAGCCAGCTCTGGGGCCAACGTCCTGACTTTC
.	15	TRBV12-3/TRBV12-4	TRBJ2-3	.	CASSFGPEATDTQYF	TGTGCCAGCAGTTTTGGTCCCGAAGCCACAGATACGCAGTATTTT
many	15	TRBV11-2	TRBJ2-7	TRBD1	CASSLTGQTYYEQYF	TGTGCCAGCAGCTTAACGGGACAGACATACTACGAGCAGTACTTC
few	14	TRBV18	TRBJ1-5	.	CASSPSNSNQPQHF	TGTGCCAGCTCACCTTCGAATAGCAATCAGCCCCAGCATTTT
few	15	TRBV5-1	TRBJ2-4	TRBD2	CASSPGTSGKNIQYF	TGCGCCAGCAGCCCCGGGACTAGCGGGAAAAACATTCAGTACTTC
.	14	TRBV20-1	TRBJ2-1	TRBD1	CSARTGWTYNEQFF	TGCAGTGCTCGGACAGGGTGGACCTACAATGAGCAGTTCTTC